The table lists the clone carrying this T cell receptor (beta chain) with a few counts. Its antigen is still unknown. The V end was cut by 1 base, the J end by 5 bases, with 13 bases between. The germline V gene has CDR1 SGHRS and CDR2 YFSETQ. This CDR3 is built from 15 residues. These data belong to a study of T-cell memory formation after mild COVID-19. The study's findings and limits: Second-wave clones peaking on day 37 lacked confirmed SARS-CoV-2 specificity. Pre-infection memory contained some responding clones, which suggested that cross-reactive memory had joined. Among CD4+ contracting clones, most were CM and EM, and CD8+ ones EMRA.

5'RACE with constant-segment primers built TCRalpha and TCRbeta cDNA libraries with UMIs. Each CDR3 protein gets one entry after TCRdb re-called the 5' RACE reads with MiXCR. The table has almost 550,000 distinct CDR3 sequences, around 21% seen once. The genes are TRBV5-1 and TRBJ2-1; D is uncertain. This TCR was recovered from an adult woman who had mild COVID-19 (a few samples of this study predate the infection). Cell type and time point are not known. What was sequenced was PBMCs or a T cell subset sorted from them (not recorded which). CDR3 amino acids: CASSLTSMSNNEQFF. Here the CDR3 DNA reads TGCGCCAGCAGCTTGACTTCTATGTCTAACAATGAGCAGTTCTTC. Variable domain in full (rest from reference TRBV5-1 and TRBJ2-1): KAGVTQTPRYLIKTRGQQVTLSCSPISGHRSVSWYQQTPGQGLQFLFEYFSETQRNKGNFPGRFSGRQFSNSRSEMNVSTLELGDSALYLCASSLTSMSNNEQFFGPGTRLTVL.